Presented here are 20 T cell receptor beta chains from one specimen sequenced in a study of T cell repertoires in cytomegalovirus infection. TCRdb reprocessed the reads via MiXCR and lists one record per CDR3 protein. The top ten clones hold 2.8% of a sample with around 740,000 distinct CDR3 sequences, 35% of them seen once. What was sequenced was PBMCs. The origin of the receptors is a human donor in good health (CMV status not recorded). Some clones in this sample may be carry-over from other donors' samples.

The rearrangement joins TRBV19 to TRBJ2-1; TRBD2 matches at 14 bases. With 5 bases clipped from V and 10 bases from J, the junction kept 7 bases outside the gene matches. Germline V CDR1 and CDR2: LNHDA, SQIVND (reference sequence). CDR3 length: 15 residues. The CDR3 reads CASSPPGLAGAEQFF. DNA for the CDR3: TGTGCCAGTAGTCCTCCGGGACTAGCGGGAGCCGAGCAGTTCTTC.

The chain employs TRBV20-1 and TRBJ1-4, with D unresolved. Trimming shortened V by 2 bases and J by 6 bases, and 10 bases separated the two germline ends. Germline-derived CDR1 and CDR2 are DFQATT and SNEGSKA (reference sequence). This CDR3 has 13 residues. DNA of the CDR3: TGCAGTGCTAGATCTGGGAATGATGAAAAACTGTTTTTT. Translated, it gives CSARSGNDEKLFF.

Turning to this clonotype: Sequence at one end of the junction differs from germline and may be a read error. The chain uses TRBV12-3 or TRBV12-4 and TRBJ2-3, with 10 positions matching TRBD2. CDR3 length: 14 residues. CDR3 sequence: CASSLAGAHDTQYF. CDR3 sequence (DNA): TGTGCCAGCAGTCTAGCGGGAGCCCATGATACGCAGTATTTT.

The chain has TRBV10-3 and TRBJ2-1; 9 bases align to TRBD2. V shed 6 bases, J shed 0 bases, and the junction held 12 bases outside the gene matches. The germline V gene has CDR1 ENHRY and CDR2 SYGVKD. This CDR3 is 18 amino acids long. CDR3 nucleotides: TGTGCCATCAGGGATCCGGCGGGGGGGAGAAGCTCCTACAATGAGCAGTTCTTC. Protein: CAIRDPAGGRSSYNEQFF.

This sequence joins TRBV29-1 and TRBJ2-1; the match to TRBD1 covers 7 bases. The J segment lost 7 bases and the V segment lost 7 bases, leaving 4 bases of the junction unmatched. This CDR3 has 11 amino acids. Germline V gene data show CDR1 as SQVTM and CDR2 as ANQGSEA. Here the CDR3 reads CSGDRRNEQFF. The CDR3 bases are TGCAGCGGGGACAGACGGAATGAGCAGTTCTTC.

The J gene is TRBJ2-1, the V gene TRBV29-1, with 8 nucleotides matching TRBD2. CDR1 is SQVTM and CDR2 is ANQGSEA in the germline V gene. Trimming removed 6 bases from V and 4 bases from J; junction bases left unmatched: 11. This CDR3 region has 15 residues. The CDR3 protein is CSVSSGRARYNEQFF. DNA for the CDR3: TGCAGCGTCTCTTCCGGGAGGGCCAGATACAATGAGCAGTTCTTC.

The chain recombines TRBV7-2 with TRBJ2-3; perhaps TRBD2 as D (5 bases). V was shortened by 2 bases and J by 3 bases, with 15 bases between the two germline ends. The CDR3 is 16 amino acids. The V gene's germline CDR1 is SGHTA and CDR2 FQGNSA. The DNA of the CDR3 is TGTGCCAGCAGCTTACGGACTGCACCTGGGACAGATACGCAGTATTTT. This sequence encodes CASSLRTAPGTDTQYF.

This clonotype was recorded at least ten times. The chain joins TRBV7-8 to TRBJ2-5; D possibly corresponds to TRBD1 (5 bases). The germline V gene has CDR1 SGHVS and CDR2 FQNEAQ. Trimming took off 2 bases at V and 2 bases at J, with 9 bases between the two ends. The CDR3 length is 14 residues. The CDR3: CASSLLGDQETQYF. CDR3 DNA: TGTGCCAGCAGCTTATTAGGGGATCAAGAGACCCAGTACTTC.

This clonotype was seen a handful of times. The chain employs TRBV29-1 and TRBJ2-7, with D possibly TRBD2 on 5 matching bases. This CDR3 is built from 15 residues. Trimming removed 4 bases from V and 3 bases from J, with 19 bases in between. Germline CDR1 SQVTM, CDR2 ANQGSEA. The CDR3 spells CSVVQSNGGHYEQYF. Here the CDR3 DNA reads TGCAGCGTTGTCCAGTCTAACGGAGGCCACTACGAGCAGTACTTC.

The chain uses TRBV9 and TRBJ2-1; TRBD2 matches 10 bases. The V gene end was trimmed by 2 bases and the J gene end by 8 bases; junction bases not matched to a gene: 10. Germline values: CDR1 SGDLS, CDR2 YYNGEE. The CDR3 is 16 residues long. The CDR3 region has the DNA TGTGCCAGCAGCGTCTCCGGGACTAGCGTGGTCGATGAGCAGTTCTTC. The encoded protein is CASSVSGTSVVDEQFF. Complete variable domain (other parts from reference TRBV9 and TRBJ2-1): DSGVTQTPKHLITATGQRVTLRCSPRSGDLSVYWYQQSLDQGLQFLIQYYNGEERAKGNILERFSAQQFPDLHSELNLSSLELGDSALYFCASSVSGTSVVDEQFFGPGTRLTVL.

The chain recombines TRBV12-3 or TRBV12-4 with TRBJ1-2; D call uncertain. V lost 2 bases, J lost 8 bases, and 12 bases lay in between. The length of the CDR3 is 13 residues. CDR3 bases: TGTGCCAGCAGTTTAAGTAGGGTCTCAGGCTACACCTTC. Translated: CASSLSRVSGYTF.

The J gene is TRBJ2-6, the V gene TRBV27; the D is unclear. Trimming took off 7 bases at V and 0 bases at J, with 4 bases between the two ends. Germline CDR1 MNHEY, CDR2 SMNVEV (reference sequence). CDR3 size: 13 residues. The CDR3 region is CASTNSGANVLTF. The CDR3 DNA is TGTGCCAGCACCAACTCTGGGGCCAACGTCCTGACTTTC.

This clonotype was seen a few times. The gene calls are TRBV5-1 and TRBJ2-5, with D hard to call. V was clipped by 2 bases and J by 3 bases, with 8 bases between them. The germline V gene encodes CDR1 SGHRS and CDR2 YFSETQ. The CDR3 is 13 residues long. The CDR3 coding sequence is TGCGCCAGCAGCTTTGGGCAGGAAGAGACCCAGTACTTC. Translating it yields CASSFGQEETQYF.

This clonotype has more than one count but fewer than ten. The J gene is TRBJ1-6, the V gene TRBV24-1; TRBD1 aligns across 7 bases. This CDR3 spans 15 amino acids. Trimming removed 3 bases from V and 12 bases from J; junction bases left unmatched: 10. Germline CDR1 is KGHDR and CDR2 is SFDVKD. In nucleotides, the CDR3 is TGTGCCACCAGTGATCGCCGGGACAGCCGCGGACCCCTCCACTTT. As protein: CATSDRRDSRGPLHF.

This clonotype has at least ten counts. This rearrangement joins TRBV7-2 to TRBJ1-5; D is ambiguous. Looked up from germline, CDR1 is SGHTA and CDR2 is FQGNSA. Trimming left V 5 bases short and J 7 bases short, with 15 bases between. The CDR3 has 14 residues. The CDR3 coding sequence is TGTGCCAGCAGCCAGGTGTCAGCATACCAGCCCCAGCATTTT. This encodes CASSQVSAYQPQHF.

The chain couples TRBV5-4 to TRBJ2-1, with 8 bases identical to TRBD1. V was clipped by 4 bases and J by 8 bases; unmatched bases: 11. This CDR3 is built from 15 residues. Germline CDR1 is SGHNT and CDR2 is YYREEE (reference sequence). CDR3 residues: CASSMDRVLSHEQFF. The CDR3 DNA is TGTGCCAGCAGCATGGACAGGGTCCTTTCGCATGAGCAGTTCTTC.

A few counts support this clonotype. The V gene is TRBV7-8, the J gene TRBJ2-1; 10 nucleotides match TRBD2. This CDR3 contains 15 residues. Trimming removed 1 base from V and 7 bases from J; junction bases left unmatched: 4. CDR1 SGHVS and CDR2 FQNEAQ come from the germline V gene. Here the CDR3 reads CASSLGSGRGNEQFF. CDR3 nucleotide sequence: TGTGCCAGCAGCTTAGGCAGCGGGAGGGGGAATGAGCAGTTCTTC.

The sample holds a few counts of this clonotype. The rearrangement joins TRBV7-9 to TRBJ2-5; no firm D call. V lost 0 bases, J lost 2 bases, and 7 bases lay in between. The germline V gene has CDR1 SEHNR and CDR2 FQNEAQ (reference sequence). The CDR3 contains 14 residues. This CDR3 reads CASSLALKQETQYF. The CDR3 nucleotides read TGTGCCAGCAGCTTAGCCCTAAAGCAAGAGACCCAGTACTTC.

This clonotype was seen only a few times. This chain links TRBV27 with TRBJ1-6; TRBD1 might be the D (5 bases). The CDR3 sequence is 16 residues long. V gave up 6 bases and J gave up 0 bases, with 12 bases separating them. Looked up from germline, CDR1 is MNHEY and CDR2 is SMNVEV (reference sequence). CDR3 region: CASSRDPSSYNSPLHF. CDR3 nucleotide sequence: TGTGCCAGCAGCCGGGACCCGAGCTCCTATAATTCACCCCTCCACTTT.

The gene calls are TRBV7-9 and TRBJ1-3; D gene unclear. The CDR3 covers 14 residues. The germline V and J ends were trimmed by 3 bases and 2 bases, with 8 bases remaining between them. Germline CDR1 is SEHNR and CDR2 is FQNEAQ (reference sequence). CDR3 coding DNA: TGTGCCAGCAGCTTGTTCCAAACTGGAAACACCATATATTTT. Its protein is CASSLFQTGNTIYF.